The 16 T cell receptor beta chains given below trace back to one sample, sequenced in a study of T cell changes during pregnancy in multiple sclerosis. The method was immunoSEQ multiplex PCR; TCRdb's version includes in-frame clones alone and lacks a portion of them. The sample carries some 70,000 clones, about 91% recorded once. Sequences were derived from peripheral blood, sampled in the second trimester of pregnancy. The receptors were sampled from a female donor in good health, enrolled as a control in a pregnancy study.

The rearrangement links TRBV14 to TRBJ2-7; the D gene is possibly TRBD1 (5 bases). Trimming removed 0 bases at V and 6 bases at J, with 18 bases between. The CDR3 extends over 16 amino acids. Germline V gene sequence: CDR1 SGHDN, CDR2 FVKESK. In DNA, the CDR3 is TGTGCCAGCAGCCAAGAGCGTCCAGGGCAAAACGGCGAGCAGTACTTC. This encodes CASSQERPGQNGEQYF.

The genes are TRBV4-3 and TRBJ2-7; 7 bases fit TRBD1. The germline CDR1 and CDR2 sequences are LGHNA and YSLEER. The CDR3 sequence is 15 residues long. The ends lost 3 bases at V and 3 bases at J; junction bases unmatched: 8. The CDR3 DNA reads TGCGCCAGCAGCCAGGCCCTACAGGGGAACTACGAGCAGTACTTC. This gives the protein CASSQALQGNYEQYF.

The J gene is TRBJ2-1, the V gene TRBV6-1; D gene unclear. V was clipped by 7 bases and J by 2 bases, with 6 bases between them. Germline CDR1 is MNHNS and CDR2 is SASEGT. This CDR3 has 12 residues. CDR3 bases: TGTGCCAGCAACTCCGCCTACAATGAGCAGTTCTTC. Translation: CASNSAYNEQFF.

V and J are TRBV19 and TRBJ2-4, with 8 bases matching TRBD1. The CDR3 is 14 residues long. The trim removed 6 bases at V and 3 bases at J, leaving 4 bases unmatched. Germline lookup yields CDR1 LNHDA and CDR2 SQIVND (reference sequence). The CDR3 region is CASSLTGGKNIQYF. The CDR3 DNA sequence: TGTGCCAGTAGCCTAACAGGGGGCAAAAACATTCAGTACTTC.

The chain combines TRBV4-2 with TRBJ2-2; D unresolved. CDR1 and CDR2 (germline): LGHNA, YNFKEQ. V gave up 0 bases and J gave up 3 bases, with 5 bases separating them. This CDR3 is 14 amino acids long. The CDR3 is CASSQDPDTGELFF. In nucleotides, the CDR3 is TGTGCCAGCAGCCAAGATCCAGACACCGGGGAGCTGTTTTTT.

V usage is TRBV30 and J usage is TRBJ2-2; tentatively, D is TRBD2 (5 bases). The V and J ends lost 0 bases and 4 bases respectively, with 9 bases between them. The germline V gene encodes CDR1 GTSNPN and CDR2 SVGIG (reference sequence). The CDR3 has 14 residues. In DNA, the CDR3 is TGTGCCTGGAGTGTAGAGGGTCGCACCGGGGAGCTGTTTTTT. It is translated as CAWSVEGRTGELFF. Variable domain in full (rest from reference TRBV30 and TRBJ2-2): SQTIHQWPATLVQPVGSPLSLECTVEGTSNPNLYWYRQAAGRGLQLLFYSVGIGQISSEVPQNLSASRPQDRQFILSSKKLLLSDSGFYLCAWSVEGRTGELFFGEGSRLTVL.

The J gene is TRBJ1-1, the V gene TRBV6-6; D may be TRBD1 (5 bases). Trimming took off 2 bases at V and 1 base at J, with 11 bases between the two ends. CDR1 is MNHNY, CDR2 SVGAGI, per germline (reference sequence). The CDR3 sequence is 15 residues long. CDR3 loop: CASSYPLGGNTEAFF. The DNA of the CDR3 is TGTGCCAGCAGTTACCCCCTGGGGGGGAACACTGAAGCTTTCTTT.

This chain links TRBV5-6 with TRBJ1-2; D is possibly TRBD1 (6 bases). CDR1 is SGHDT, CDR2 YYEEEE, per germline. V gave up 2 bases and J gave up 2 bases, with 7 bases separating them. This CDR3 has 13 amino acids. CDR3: CASSLGQNYGYTF. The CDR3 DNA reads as TGTGCCAGCAGCTTAGGACAGAACTATGGCTACACCTTC.

The CDR3 reads CASSVWTSGFTGELFF. The CDR3, as DNA: TGTGCCAGCAGCGTATGGACTAGCGGATTCACCGGGGAGCTGTTTTTT. The V gene is TRBV9, the J gene TRBJ2-2; 10 nucleotides align to TRBD2. Germline V lookup: CDR1 SGDLS, CDR2 YYNGEE. V was pared by 1 base and J by 4 bases, with 4 bases of the junction left unmatched. This CDR3 contains 16 residues.

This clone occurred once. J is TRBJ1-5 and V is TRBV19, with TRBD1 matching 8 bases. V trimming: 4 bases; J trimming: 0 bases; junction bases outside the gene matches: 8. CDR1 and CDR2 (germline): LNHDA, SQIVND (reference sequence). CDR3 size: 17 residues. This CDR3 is CASSTSQGGNSNQPQHF. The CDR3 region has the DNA TGTGCCAGTAGTACTTCACAGGGGGGGAATAGCAATCAGCCCCAGCATTTT. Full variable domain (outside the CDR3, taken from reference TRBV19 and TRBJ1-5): DGGITQSPKYLFRKEGQNVTLSCEQNLNHDAMYWYRQDPGQGLRLIYYSQIVNDFQKGDIAEGYSVSREKKESFPLTVTSAQKNPTAFYLCASSTSQGGNSNQPQHFGDGTRLSIL.

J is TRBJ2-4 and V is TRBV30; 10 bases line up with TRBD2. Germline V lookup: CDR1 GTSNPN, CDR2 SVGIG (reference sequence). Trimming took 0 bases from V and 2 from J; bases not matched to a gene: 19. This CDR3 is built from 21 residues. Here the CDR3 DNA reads TGTGCCTGGAGTGTGGGGAGCGGGAGGGCCATAATGTCCGTTTCCAAAAACATTCAGTACTTC. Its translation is CAWSVGSGRAIMSVSKNIQYF.

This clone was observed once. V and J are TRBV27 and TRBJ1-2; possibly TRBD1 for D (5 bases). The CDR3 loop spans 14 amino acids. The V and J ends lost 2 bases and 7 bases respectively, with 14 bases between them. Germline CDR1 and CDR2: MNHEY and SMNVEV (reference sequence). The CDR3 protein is CASSLIGGIGGYTF. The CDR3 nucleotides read TGTGCCAGCAGTTTAATTGGGGGGATAGGTGGCTACACCTTC.

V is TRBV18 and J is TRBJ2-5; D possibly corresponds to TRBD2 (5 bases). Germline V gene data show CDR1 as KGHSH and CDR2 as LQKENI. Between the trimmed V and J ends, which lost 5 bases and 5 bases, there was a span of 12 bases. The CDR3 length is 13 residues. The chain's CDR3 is CASSAGREETQYF. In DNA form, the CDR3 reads TGTGCCAGCTCAGCGGGCCGAGAGGAGACCCAGTACTTC.

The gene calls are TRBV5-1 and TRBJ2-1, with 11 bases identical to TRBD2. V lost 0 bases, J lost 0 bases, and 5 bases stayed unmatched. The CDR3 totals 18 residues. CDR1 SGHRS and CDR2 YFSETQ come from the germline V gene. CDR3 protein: CASSLETSGTSSYNEQFF. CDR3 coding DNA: TGCGCCAGCAGCTTGGAGACTAGCGGGACAAGCTCCTACAATGAGCAGTTCTTC.

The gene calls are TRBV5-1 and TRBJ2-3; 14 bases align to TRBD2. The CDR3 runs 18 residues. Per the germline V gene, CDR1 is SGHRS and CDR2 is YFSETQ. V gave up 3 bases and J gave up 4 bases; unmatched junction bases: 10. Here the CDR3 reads CASSSGLAGGVVPDTQYF. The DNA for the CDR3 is TGCGCCAGCAGCTCCGGACTAGCGGGGGGTGTAGTCCCAGATACGCAGTATTTT.

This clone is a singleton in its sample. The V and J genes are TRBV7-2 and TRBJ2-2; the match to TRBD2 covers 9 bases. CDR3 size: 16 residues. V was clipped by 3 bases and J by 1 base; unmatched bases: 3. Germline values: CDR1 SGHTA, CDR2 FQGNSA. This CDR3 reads CASSFLAGRNTGELFF. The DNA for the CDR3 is TGTGCCAGCAGCTTCCTAGCGGGGAGGAACACCGGGGAGCTGTTTTTT.